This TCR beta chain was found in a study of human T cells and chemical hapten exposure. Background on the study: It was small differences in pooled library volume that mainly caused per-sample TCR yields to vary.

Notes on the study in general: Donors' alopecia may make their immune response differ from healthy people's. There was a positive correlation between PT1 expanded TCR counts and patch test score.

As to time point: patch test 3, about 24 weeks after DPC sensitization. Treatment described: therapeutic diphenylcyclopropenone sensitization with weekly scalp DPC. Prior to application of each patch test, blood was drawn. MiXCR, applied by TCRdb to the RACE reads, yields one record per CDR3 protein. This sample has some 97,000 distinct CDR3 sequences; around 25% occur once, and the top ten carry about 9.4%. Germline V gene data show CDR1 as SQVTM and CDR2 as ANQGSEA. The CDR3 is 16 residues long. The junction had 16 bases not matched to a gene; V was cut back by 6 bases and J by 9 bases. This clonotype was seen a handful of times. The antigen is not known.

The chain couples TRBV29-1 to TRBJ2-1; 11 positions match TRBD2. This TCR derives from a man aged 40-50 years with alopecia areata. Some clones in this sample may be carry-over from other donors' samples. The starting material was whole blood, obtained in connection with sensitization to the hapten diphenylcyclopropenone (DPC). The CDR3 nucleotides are TGCAGCGTGGGCATCTTAGCGGGAGGGCCGGGTAGTGAGCAGTTCTTC. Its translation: CSVGILAGGPGSEQFF.